Presented here are 27 T cell receptor beta chains from one specimen sequenced in a study of monozygotic twins with inflammatory bowel disease. TCRdb reanalyzed the 5' RACE reads and collapses them to one entry per CDR3 protein, without DNA. The data include about 350,000 distinct CDR3 sequences; the top ten clones carry approximately 2%. Source material: blood. These receptor sequences come from a human donor with ulcerative colitis or Crohn's disease, or a healthy co-twin of an affected twin (not recorded which).

V and J are TRBV13 and TRBJ2-3; checking the TCRdb D call of TRBD1 is not possible without DNA. The germline V gene encodes CDR1 PRHDT and CDR2 FYEKMQ (reference sequence). The CDR3 runs 17 residues. The CDR3 loop reads CASSRSPGGFSTDTQYF.

The gene calls are TRBV5-6 and TRBJ2-1; without DNA, the TCRdb call of TRBD1 cannot be checked. Germline V gene sequence: CDR1 SGHDT, CDR2 YYEEEE. This CDR3 is built from 15 residues. The CDR3 spells CASSLTEWGDNEQFF.

The chain combines TRBV6-6 with TRBJ2-1; lacking DNA, the TRBD1 call made by TCRdb goes unchecked. Germline V gene lookup returns CDR1 MNHNY and CDR2 SVGAGI (reference sequence). This CDR3 has 21 amino acids. The chain's CDR3 is CASSYFPSRDRGRKDYNEQFF.

The V and J genes are TRBV5-4 and TRBJ2-5. The length of the CDR3 is 14 residues. CDR1 and CDR2 (germline): SGHNT, YYREEE (reference sequence). The CDR3 reads CASSFSQSQEIQYF.

V and J are TRBV7-2 and TRBJ2-2; TCRdb's D gene call, TRBD2, goes unchecked for lack of DNA. This CDR3 comprises 14 residues. The germline gives CDR1 SGHTA, CDR2 FQGNSA. The CDR3 loop reads CASSPSREGGELFF.

This chain uses TRBV28 with TRBJ2-3; lacking DNA, the TRBD1 call made by TCRdb goes unchecked. Germline V gene sequence: CDR1 MDHEN, CDR2 SYDVKM. The CDR3 spans 15 residues. The CDR3 here is CASRFSGTGADTQYF.

The chain recombines TRBV9 with TRBJ2-1; TCRdb names TRBD1, which stays unverified in the absence of DNA. The germline CDR1 and CDR2 sequences are SGDLS and YYNGEE. There are 14 residues in the CDR3. The CDR3 region is CASSVSGTSNEQFF.

V and J are TRBV5-1 and TRBJ1-2; TCRdb's D call, TRBD1, is unchecked because there is no DNA. Germline CDR1 and CDR2: SGHRS and YFSETQ. This CDR3 has 14 amino acids. The CDR3 loop is CASSSGTDPYGYTF.

The chain combines TRBV6-5 with TRBJ2-3; checking the TCRdb D call of TRBD2 is not possible without DNA. The germline gives CDR1 MNHEY, CDR2 SVGAGI. CDR3 length equals 16 residues. The CDR3 reads CASSYSAGGPLDTQYF.

The CDR3 sequence is CASSVEPDYGYTF. The chain joins TRBV9 to TRBJ1-2. The CDR3 contains 13 residues. Germline loops: CDR1 SGDLS, CDR2 YYNGEE.

The chain employs TRBV7-3 and TRBJ2-5. Germline assignment: CDR1 SGHTA and CDR2 FQGTGA. This CDR3 comprises 13 residues. The CDR3 loop is CASSRSRQETQYF.

The chain uses TRBV9 and TRBJ2-5; TCRdb returns TRBD2, unconfirmable since there is no DNA. CDR1 SGDLS and CDR2 YYNGEE come from the germline V gene. The CDR3 totals 14 residues. The CDR3 spells CASSPRLGLGAQYF.

This chain links TRBV12-3 or TRBV12-4 with TRBJ2-6; TCRdb designates TRBD1, a call that cannot be tested without DNA. The CDR3 spans 18 residues. CDR3 residues: CASSPDRGRPSGANVLTF.

V and J are TRBV20-1 and TRBJ1-6; TCRdb's D call, TRBD1, is unchecked because there is no DNA. CDR1 is DFQATT and CDR2 is SNEGSKA in the germline V gene (reference sequence). This CDR3 comprises 15 residues. CDR3 loop: CSASEGGAYNSPLHF.

The V call is TRBV12-3 or TRBV12-4, the J call TRBJ1-1; lacking DNA, the TRBD1 call made by TCRdb goes unchecked. The CDR3 loop spans 17 amino acids. This CDR3 reads CASSPERTGGLGTEAFF.

The J gene is TRBJ2-1, the V gene TRBV6-5. This CDR3 is 13 amino acids long. The germline CDR1 and CDR2 sequences are MNHEY and SVGAGI. The CDR3 is CASSYGQYNEQFF.

The genes are TRBV14 and TRBJ2-5. This CDR3 is built from 13 residues. Germline V gives CDR1 SGHDN, CDR2 FVKESK. CDR3 amino acids: CASSQDLRENPYF.

The chain employs TRBV20-1 and TRBJ2-2; TCRdb's D call, TRBD2, is unchecked because there is no DNA. Per germline, CDR1 DFQATT and CDR2 SNEGSKA (reference sequence). The CDR3 has 14 residues. The CDR3 sequence is CSAATGALTGELFF.

The chain combines TRBV7-2 with TRBJ2-7; TCRdb gives TRBD1 as the D gene, but with no DNA this cannot be confirmed. The CDR3 loop spans 15 amino acids. Looked up from germline, CDR1 is SGHTA and CDR2 is FQGNSA. The CDR3 spells CASSPDRARLYEQYF.

The rearrangement links TRBV20-1 to TRBJ1-1; TCRdb indicates TRBD1, and absent DNA this call remains unverified. Germline CDR1 reads DFQATT; CDR2 reads SNEGSKA (reference sequence). The CDR3 has 15 amino acids. CDR3 protein: CSARKPGHPNTEAFF.

The chain links TRBV6-5 to TRBJ2-5; TCRdb's D call of TRBD1 is untestable without DNA. The germline CDR1 and CDR2 sequences are MNHEY and SVGAGI. There are 13 residues in the CDR3. CDR3 region: CASSRGTQEIQYF.

The chain joins TRBV15 to TRBJ2-2; the D gene TCRdb calls, TRBD1, cannot be checked with no DNA. This CDR3 contains 15 residues. Per the germline V gene, CDR1 is LNHNV and CDR2 is YYDKDF (reference sequence). CDR3 sequence reads: CATSRIQGNTGELFF.

The V and J genes are TRBV12-3 or TRBV12-4 and TRBJ1-2; lacking DNA, the TRBD1 call made by TCRdb goes unchecked. The CDR3 totals 17 residues. The CDR3 here is CASSPLAGGLANYGYTF.

This chain joins TRBV7-2 and TRBJ2-1; the D call of TRBD1 rests on TCRdb alone, since no DNA is present to check it. The CDR3 totals 15 residues. Per germline, CDR1 SGHTA and CDR2 FQGNSA. This CDR3 is CASSRYRGTYNEQFF. Together with reference TRBV7-2 and TRBJ2-1, the CDR3 gives the full variable domain: GAGVSQSPSNKVTEKGKDVELRCDPISGHTALYWYRQSLGQGLEFLIYFQGNSAPDKSGLPSDRFSAERTGGSVSTLTIQRTQQEDSAVYLCASSRYRGTYNEQFFGPGTRLTVL.

The CDR3 is CASSPRTGTFYGYTF. The gene calls are TRBV3-1 and TRBJ1-2; TCRdb proposes TRBD1, but this gene call is untestable without DNA. The CDR3 sequence is 15 residues long. Germline V gene sequence: CDR1 LGHDT, CDR2 YNNKEL (reference sequence).

This chain connects TRBV24-1 to TRBJ2-1; the TCRdb D gene call, TRBD2, has no DNA to confirm it. Germline assignment: CDR1 KGHDR and CDR2 SFDVKD. The CDR3 has 13 amino acids. CDR3: CATSGRTAAEQFF.

The chain couples TRBV12-3 or TRBV12-4 to TRBJ1-2; checking the TCRdb D call of TRBD1 is not possible without DNA. The CDR3 contains 13 residues. The CDR3 protein is CASGMTGIYGYTF.